The entry below gives a single TCR beta chain sequence along with its context. Method: immunoSEQ multiplex PCR; TCRdb's copy keeps in-frame clones and lacks some. Of about 84,000 clones listed, approximately 95% are singletons. Germline CDR1 and CDR2: KGHSH and LQKENI. CDR3 length: 13 residues. V lost 3 bases, J lost 0 bases, and 5 bases lay in between. This sample is part of a study of T cell changes during pregnancy in multiple sclerosis. The receptor's source is a female donor in good health, enrolled as a control in a pregnancy study. Sample: peripheral blood, taken in the second trimester of pregnancy. The chain has TRBV18 and TRBJ1-2; D uncertain. The CDR3 is CASSPETNYGYTF. In nucleotides, the CDR3 is TGTGCCAGCTCACCGGAGACTAACTATGGCTACACCTTC. The variable domain in full, completed from reference TRBV18 and TRBJ1-2, reads NAGVMQNPRHLVRRRGQEARLRCSPMKGHSHVYWYRQLPEEGLKFMVYLQKENIIDESGMPKERFSAEFPKEGPSILRIQQVVRGDSAAYFCASSPETNYGYTFGSGTRLTVV.